The sequence of this TCR beta chain was determined in a study of cytotoxic CD8 clonotypes in ibrutinib-treated CLL. The ends lost 2 bases at V and 5 bases at J; junction bases unmatched: 12. Germline loops: CDR1 MNHNS, CDR2 SASEGT. This CDR3 is 17 amino acids long. About this clone itself: Its specificity is not known.

Target depth was 1 in 200,000 to 1 in 1 million T cells, about 10x per clonotype. Assay used: immunoSEQ multiplex PCR; TCRdb lists only in-frame clones, some missing. Here the sample spans just under 70,000 clones, approximately 71% being singletons. Study conclusions and caveats: Higher clonality was seen at ibrutinib response and a return toward baseline at progression. Baseline values of clonality outstripped age-matched healthy donors and followed circulating CD8+ T-cell counts.

The sequences come from PBMCs, collected after 12 months of ibrutinib treatment. This sequence joins TRBV6-1 and TRBJ2-1, with 7 bases that match TRBD2. The sequence was collected from a human donor with chronic lymphocytic leukemia. Here the CDR3 reads CASSEWIGGGVHNEQFF. The CDR3 nucleotides are TGTGCCAGCAGTGAATGGATCGGCGGGGGAGTACACAATGAGCAGTTCTTC.